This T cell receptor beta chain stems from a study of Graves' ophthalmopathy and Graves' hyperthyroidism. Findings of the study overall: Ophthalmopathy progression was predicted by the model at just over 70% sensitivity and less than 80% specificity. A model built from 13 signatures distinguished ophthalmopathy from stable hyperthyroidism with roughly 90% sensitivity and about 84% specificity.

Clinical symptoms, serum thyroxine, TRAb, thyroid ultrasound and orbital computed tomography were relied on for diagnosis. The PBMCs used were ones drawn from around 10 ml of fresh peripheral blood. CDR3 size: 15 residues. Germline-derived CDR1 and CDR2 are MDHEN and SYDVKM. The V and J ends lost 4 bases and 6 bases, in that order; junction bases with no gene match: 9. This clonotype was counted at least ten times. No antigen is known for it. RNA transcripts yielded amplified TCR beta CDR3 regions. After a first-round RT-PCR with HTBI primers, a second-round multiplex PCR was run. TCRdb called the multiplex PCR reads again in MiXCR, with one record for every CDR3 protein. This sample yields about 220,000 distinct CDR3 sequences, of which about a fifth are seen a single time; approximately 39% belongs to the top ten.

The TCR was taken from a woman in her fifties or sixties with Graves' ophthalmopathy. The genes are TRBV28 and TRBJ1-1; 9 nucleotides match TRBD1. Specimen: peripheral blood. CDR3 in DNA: TGTGCCAGCAGTTCTAACCCGGGACAGGGTCCTGAAGCTTTCTTT. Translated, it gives CASSSNPGQGPEAFF.